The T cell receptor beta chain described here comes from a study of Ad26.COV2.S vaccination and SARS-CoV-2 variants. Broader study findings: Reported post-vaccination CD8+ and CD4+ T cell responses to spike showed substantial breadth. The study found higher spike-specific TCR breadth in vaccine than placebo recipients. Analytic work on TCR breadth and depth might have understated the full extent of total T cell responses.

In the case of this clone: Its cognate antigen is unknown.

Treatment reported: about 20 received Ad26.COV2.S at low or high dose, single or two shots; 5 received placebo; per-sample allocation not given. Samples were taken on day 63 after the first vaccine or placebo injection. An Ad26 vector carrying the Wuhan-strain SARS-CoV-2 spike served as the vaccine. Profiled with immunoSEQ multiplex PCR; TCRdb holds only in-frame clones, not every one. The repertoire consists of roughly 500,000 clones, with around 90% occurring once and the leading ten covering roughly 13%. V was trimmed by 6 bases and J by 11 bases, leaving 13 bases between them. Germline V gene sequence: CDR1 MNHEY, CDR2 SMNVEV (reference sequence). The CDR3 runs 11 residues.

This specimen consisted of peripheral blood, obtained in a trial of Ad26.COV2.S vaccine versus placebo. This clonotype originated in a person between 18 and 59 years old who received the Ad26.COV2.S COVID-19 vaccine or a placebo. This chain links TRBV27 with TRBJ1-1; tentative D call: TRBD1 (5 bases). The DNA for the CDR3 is TGTGCCAGCAGAGGTCCCTGGGACGCTTTCTTT. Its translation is CASRGPWDAFF.